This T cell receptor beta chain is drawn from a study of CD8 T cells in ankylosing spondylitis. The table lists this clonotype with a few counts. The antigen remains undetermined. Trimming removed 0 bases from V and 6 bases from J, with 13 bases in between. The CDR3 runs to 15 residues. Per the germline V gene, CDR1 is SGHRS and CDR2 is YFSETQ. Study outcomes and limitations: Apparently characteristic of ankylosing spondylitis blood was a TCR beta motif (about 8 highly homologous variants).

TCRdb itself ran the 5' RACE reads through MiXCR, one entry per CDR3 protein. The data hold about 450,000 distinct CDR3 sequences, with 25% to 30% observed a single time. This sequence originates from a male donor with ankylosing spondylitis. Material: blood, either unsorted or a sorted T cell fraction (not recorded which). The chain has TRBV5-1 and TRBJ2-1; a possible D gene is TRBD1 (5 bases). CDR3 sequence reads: CASSLDRGEANEQFF. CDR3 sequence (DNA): TGCGCCAGCAGCTTGGATAGGGGTGAGGCCAATGAGCAGTTCTTC.